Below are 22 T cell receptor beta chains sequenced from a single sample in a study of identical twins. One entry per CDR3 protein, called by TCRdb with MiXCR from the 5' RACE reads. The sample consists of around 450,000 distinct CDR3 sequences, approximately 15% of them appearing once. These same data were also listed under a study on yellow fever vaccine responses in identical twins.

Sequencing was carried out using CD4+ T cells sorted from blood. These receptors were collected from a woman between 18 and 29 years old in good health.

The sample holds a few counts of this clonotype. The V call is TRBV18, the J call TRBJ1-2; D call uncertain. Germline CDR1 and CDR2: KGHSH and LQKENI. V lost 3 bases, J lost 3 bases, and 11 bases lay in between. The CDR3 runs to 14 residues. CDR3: CASSPPGNDYGYTF. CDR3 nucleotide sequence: TGTGCCAGCTCACCCCCGGGGAATGACTATGGCTACACCTTC.

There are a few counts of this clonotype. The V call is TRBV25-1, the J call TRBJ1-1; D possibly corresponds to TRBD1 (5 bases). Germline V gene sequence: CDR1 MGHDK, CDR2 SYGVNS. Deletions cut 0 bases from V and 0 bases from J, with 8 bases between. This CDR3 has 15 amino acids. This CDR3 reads CASSEYGTMNTEAFF. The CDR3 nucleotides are TGTGCCAGCAGTGAATACGGGACTATGAACACTGAAGCTTTCTTT.

CDR3 sequence: CASSVTSGGTYEQYF. The CDR3 bases are TGTGCCAGCAGCGTGACTAGCGGGGGAACCTACGAGCAGTACTTC. This chain connects TRBV5-5 to TRBJ2-7, with 12 bases lining up with TRBD2. V dropped 4 bases and J dropped 2; count of bases not matched to a gene: 4. The germline V gene has CDR1 SGHKS and CDR2 YYEKEE (reference sequence). The CDR3 is 15 amino acids.

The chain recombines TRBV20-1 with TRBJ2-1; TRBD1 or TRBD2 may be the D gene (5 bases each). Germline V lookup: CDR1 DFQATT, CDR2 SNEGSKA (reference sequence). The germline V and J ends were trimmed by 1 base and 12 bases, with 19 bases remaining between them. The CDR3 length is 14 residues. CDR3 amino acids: CSARAGASLWGQFF. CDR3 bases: TGCAGTGCTAGAGCCGGGGCCAGCCTTTGGGGGCAGTTCTTC.

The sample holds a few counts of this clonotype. The CDR3 is CASSIDRAAGELFF. In DNA form, the CDR3 reads TGTGCCAGCAGTATCGACAGGGCGGCCGGGGAGCTGTTTTTT. The V and J genes are TRBV2 and TRBJ2-2, with TRBD1 matching over 7 bases. This CDR3 has 14 amino acids. J was trimmed by 6 bases and V by 5 bases; bases with no gene match: 6. CDR1 SNHLY and CDR2 FYNNEI come from the germline V gene.

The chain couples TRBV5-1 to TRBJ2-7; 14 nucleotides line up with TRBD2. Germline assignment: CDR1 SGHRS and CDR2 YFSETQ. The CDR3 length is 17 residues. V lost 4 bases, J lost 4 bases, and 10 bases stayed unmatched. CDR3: CASSPTGLAGVGYEQYF. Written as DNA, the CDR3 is TGCGCCAGCAGCCCTACGGGACTAGCGGGAGTGGGGTACGAGCAGTACTTC.

The CDR3 is CAWHRGSGANVLTF. The CDR3 DNA sequence: TGTGCCTGGCACAGGGGTTCTGGGGCCAACGTCCTGACTTTC. J is TRBJ2-6 and V is TRBV30; TRBD1 aligns across 7 bases. The V gene's germline CDR1 is GTSNPN and CDR2 SVGIG (reference sequence). The CDR3 length is 14 residues. Trimming took 5 bases from V and 1 from J; bases not matched to a gene: 2.

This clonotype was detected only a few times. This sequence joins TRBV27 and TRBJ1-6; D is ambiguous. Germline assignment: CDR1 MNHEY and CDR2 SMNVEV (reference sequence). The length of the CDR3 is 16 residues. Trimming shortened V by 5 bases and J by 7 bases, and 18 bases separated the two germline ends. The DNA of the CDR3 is TGTGCCAGCAGTCTAAATAGCGGCGGACGCAATTCACCCCTCCACTTT. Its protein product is CASSLNSGGRNSPLHF.

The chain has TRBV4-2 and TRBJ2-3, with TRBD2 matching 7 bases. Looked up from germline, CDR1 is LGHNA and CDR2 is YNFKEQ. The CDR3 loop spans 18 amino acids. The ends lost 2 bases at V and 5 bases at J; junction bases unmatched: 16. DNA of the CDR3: TGTGCCAGCAGCCAACTCGATCCCCTCAGCGGGGAAGAAGATACGCAGTATTTT. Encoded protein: CASSQLDPLSGEEDTQYF.

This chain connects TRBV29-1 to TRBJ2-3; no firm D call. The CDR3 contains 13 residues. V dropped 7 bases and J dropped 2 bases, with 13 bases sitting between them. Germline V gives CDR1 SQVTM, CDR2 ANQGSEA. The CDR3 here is CSATGRFTDTQYF. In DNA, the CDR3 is TGCAGCGCTACGGGCCGTTTCACAGATACGCAGTATTTT.

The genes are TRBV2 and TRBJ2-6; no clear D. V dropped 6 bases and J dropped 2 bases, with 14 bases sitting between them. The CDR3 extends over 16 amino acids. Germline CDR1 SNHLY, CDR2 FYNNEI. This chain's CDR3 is CASSPSPSPGANVLTF. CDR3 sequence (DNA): TGTGCCAGCAGCCCGAGTCCTAGTCCTGGGGCCAACGTCCTGACTTTC.

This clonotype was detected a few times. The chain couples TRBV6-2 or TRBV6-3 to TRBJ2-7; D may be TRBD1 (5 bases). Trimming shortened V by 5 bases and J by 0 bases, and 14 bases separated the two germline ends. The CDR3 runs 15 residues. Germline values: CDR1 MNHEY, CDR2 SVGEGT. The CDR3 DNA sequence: TGTGCCAGCAGTCCTGACAGCCAATTCTCCTACGAGCAGTACTTC. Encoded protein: CASSPDSQFSYEQYF.

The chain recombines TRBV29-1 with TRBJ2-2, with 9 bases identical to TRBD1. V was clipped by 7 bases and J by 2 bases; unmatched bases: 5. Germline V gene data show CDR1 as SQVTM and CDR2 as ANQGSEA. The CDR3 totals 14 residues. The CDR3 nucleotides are TGCAGCGCCGGGACAGGGTTTAACACCGGGGAGCTGTTTTTT. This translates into CSAGTGFNTGELFF.

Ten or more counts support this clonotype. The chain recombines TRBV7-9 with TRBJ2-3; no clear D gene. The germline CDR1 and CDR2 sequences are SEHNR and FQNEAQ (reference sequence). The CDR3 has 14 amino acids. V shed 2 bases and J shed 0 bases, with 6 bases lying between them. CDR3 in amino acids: CASSLHASTDTQYF. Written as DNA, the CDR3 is TGTGCCAGCAGCTTACATGCAAGCACAGATACGCAGTATTTT.

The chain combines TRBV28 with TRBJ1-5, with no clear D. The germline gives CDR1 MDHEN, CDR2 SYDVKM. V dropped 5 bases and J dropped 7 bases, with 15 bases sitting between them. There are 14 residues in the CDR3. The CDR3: CASSLPGPGQPQHF. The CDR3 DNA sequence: TGTGCCAGCAGTCTCCCAGGTCCAGGCCAGCCCCAGCATTTT.

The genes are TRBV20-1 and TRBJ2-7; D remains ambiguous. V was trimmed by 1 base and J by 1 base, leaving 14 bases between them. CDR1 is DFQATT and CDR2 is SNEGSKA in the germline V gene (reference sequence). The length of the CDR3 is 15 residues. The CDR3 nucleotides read TGCAGTGCTAGAGGGGCTTCACCCCATTCCTACGAGCAGTACTTC. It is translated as CSARGASPHSYEQYF.

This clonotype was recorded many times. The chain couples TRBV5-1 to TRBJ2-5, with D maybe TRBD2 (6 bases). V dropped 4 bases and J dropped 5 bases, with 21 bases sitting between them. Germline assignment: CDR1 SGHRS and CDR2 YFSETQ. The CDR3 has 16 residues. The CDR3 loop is CASSRQTGRREETQYF. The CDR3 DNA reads TGCGCCAGCAGCCGACAAACGGGACGGAGGGAGGAGACCCAGTACTTC. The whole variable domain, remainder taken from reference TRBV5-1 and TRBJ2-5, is KAGVTQTPRYLIKTRGQQVTLSCSPISGHRSVSWYQQTPGQGLQFLFEYFSETQRNKGNFPGRFSGRQFSNSRSEMNVSTLELGDSALYLCASSRQTGRREETQYFGPGTRLLVL.

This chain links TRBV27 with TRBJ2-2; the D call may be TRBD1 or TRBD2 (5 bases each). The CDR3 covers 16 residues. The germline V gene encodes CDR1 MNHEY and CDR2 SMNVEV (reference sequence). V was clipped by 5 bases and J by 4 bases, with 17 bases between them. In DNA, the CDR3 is TGTGCCAGCAGTCCCTCCCGGGGCGAATCCACCGGGGAGCTGTTTTTT. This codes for CASSPSRGESTGELFF.

Here the CDR3 reads CASRPDRSSNQPQHF. The DNA for the CDR3 is TGTGCCAGTAGGCCTGACAGGAGTAGCAATCAGCCCCAGCATTTT. The chain joins TRBV19 to TRBJ1-5; the D gene is possibly TRBD1 (6 bases). Germline assignment: CDR1 LNHDA and CDR2 SQIVND (reference sequence). The CDR3 is 15 amino acids. Trimming stripped 6 bases from V and 0 bases from J, with 12 bases between.

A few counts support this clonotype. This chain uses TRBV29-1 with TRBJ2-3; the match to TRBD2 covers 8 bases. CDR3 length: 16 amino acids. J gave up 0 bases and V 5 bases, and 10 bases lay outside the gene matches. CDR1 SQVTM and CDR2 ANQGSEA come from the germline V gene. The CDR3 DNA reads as TGCAGCGTTAGGGCTAGCGGGTTCTCTAGCACAGATACGCAGTATTTT. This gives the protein CSVRASGFSSTDTQYF.

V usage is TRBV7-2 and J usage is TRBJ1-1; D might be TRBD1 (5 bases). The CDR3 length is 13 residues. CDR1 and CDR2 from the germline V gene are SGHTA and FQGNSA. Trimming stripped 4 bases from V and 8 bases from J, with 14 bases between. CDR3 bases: TGTGCCAGCAGCTCGTTGGGGGGTGGAGAAGCTTTCTTT. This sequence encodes CASSSLGGGEAFF.

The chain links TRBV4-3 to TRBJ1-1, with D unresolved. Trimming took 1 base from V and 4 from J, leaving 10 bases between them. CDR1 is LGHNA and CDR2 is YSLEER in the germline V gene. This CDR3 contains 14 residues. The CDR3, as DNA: TGCGCCAGCAGCCAAGTAAGGGTAGGCACTGAAGCTTTCTTT. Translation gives CASSQVRVGTEAFF.